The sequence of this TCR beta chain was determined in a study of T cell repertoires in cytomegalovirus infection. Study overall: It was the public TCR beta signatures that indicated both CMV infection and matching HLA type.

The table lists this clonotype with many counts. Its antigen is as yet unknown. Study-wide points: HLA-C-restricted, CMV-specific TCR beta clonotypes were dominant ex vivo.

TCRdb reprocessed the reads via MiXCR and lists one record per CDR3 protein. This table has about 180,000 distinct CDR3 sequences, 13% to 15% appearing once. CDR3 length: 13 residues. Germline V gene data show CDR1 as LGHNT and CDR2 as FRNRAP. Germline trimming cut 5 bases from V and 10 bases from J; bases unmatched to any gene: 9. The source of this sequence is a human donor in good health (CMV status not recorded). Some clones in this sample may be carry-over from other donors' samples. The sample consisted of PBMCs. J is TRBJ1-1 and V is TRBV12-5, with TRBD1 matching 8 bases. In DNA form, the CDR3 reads TGTGCTAGTGGTCCCTTTGACAGGGGACGAGCTTTCTTT. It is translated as CASGPFDRGRAFF.